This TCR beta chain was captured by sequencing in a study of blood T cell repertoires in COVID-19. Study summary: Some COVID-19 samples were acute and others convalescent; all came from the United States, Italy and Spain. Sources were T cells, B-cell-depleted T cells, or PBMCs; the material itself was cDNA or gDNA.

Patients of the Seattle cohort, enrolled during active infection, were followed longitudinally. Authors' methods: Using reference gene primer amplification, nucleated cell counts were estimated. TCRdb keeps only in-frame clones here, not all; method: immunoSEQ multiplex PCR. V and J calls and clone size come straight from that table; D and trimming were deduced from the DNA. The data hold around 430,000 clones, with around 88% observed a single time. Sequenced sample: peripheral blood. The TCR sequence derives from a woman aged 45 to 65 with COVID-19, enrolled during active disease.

CDR3 DNA: TGTGCCAGTAGTATAGGGCCTGTGCTCGGGGGAAAGGCCGACAATGAGCAGTTCTTC. This gives the protein CASSIGPVLGGKADNEQFF. The chain recombines TRBV19 with TRBJ2-1; weak D call: TRBD2 (6 bases). In germline, CDR1 is LNHDA, CDR2 SQIVND (reference sequence). Trimming removed 1 base from V and 5 bases from J, with 24 bases in between. The CDR3 has 19 amino acids. Supplemented by reference TRBV19 and TRBJ2-1, the full variable domain reads DGGITQSPKYLFRKEGQNVTLSCEQNLNHDAMYWYRQDPGQGLRLIYYSQIVNDFQKGDIAEGYSVSREKKESFPLTVTSAQKNPTAFYLCASSIGPVLGGKADNEQFFGPGTRLTVL.